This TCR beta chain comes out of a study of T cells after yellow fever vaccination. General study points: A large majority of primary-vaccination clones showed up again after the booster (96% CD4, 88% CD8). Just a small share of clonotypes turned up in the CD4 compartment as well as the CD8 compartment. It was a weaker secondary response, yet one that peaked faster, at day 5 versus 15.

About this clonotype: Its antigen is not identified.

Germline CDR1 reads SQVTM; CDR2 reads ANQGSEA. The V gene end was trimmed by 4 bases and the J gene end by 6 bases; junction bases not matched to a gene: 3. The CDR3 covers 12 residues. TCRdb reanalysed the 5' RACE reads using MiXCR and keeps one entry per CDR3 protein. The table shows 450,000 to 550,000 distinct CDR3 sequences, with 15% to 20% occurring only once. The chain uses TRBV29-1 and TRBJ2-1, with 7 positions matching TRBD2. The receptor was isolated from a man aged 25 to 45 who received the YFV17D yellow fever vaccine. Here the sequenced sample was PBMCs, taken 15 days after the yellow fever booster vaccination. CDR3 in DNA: TGCAGCGTTGGGGGGGGACTCAATGAGCAGTTCTTC. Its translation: CSVGGGLNEQFF.